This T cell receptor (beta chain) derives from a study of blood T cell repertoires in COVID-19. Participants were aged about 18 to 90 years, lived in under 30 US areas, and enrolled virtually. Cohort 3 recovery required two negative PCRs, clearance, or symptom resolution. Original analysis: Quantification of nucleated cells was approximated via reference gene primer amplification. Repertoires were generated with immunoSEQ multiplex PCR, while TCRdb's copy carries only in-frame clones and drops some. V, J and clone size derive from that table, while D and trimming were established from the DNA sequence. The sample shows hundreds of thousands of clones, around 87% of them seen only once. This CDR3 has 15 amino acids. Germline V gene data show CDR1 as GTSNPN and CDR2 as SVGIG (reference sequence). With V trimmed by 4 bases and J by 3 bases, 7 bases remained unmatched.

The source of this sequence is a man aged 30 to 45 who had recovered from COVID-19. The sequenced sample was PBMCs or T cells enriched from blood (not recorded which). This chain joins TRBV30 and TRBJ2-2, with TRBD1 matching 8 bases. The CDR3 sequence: CAWNEATGDTGELFF. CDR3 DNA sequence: TGTGCCTGGAATGAAGCGACAGGGGACACCGGGGAGCTGTTTTTT.